The clone carrying this T cell receptor beta chain has only a few counts. The antigen remains unidentified. These data originate in a study of beta chain features in type 1 diabetes. Study details: Cell yields, gender and age were similar in healthy donors and patients. General observations from the study: In cDNA sequencing, cells with high TCR expression could be over-represented.

Isolated RNA was reverse transcribed in full, so expressed TCRB transcripts were sequenced. Profiling relied on immunoSEQ multiplex PCR, and the TCRdb table lists in-frame clones only, not all of them. The table has some 240,000 clones, roughly 11% seen once. Germline V CDR1 and CDR2: SEHNR, FQNEAQ (reference sequence). With V trimmed by 6 bases and J by 1 base, 11 bases remained unmatched. The CDR3 is made up of 16 amino acids. This chain links TRBV7-9 with TRBJ2-7; 8 bases agree with TRBD2. Sequencing was done on a sample of central memory CD4+ T cells from blood. This clonotype was sampled from a man in his late teens or twenties in good health. The CDR3 loop is CASSLPRLALSYEQYF. CDR3 in DNA: TGTGCCAGCAGTTTACCTAGACTAGCGCTTTCCTACGAGCAGTACTTC. Full variable domain (rest looked up from reference TRBV7-9 and TRBJ2-7): DTGVSQNPRHKITKRGQNVTFRCDPISEHNRLYWYRQTLGQGPEFLTYFQNEAQLEKSRLLSDRFSAERPKGSFSTLEIQRTEQGDSAMYLCASSLPRLALSYEQYFGPGTRLTVT.